This TCR beta chain was retrieved from a study of blood T cell repertoires in COVID-19. Germline values: CDR1 SGHRS, CDR2 YFSETQ. Trimming left V 3 bases short and J 2 bases short, with 11 bases between. This CDR3 region has 14 residues. TCRdb's copy holds only in-frame clones and misses some; the assay was immunoSEQ multiplex PCR. The sample includes a few hundred thousand clones, roughly 75% of them seen just once. This chain uses TRBV5-1 with TRBJ1-2; tentatively, D is TRBD1 (5 bases). The source material was peripheral blood. The TCR comes from a woman between 65 and 79 years old with acute or convalescent COVID-19. The CDR3 here is CASSSTGGNYGYTF. The CDR3 DNA reads as TGCGCCAGCAGCTCCACCGGGGGAAACTATGGCTACACCTTC.